This T cell receptor (beta chain) was profiled in a study of shared clonotypes between healthy human individuals. As for the study in general: Researchers drew samples from two women and a few men aged 18 to 49. The study, taken as a whole, reports: Non-shared clonotypes showed lower generation probabilities than clonotypes common to all four donors.

Assay execution took place at the deep level. Some clones are missing from TCRdb's copy, which holds only in-frame ones; the method was immunoSEQ multiplex PCR. The table lists hundreds of thousands of clones, 92% of them singletons, with about 24% in the top ten. The naive CD8 subset, CD45RO-negative cells positively selected for CCR7, excluded terminally differentiated effector memory CD45RA+ cells. CDR1 is MDHEN and CDR2 is SYDVKM in the germline V gene. Trimming stripped 8 bases from V and 1 base from J, with 9 bases between. The CDR3 spans 12 residues. With regard to this clone: Its specificity is not known.

Input material: naive CD8+ T cells sorted from blood. This TCR was recovered from a man aged 25 to 45 in good health. The genes are TRBV28 and TRBJ2-7; D gene ambiguous. The CDR3 sequence: CASESRSYEQYF. CDR3 nucleotides: TGTGCCAGCGAGAGCAGATCCTACGAGCAGTACTTC.